A selection of T cell receptor beta chains follows, all from one sample in a study of T cell responses to AZD1222 COVID-19 vaccine. Clones were read by immunoSEQ multiplex PCR, and TCRdb kept only the in-frame ones, dropping some. The sample holds 150,000 or so clones, more than 90% seen once. This sample comprised peripheral blood, obtained on day 0 of AZD1222 vaccination. These receptor sequences come from an adult in good health. CDR3s include the opening cysteine and the closing phenylalanine or tryptophan. The D gene is left open where the match is weak. Only part of the rows carry a size: once, few, many, or a class if the clone is expanded.

D gene	V gene	J gene	clone size	CDR3 protein	CDR3 DNA
NA	TRBV5-1	TRBJ2-3	NA	CASRGGSSTDTQYF	TGCGCCAGCAGGGGCGGATCTAGCACAGATACGCAGTATTTT
NA	TRBV28	TRBJ2-1	NA	CASSLGQGGNEQFF	TGTGCCAGCAGCTTAGGGCAGGGGGGAAATGAGCAGTTCTTC
TRBD1	TRBV5-1	TRBJ1-2	once	CASSEQGTNYGYTF	TGCGCCAGCAGCGAACAGGGGACTAACTATGGCTACACCTTC
TRBD2	TRBV6-5	TRBJ2-5	NA	CASSSRSGSPQETQYF	TGTGCCAGCAGTTCCCGTAGCGGGAGTCCCCAAGAGACCCAGTACTTC
NA	TRBV19	TRBJ1-5	NA	CASSIDSVWDSNQPQHF	TGTGCCAGTAGTATAGATTCGGTCTGGGACAGCAATCAGCCCCAGCATTTT
NA	TRBV5-1	TRBJ2-3	NA	CASSLIGKVGVQDTQYF	TGCGCCAGCAGCTTGATCGGTAAAGTAGGAGTGCAAGATACGCAGTATTTT
NA	TRBV2	TRBJ1-3	NA	CASSFASGNTIYF	TGTGCCAGCAGTTTTGCCTCTGGAAACACCATATATTTT
TRBD2	TRBV19	TRBJ2-7	once	CASSVLRGLAGNISYEQYF	TGTGCCAGTAGTGTCCTGAGGGGACTAGCGGGAAACATCTCCTACGAGCAGTACTTC
TRBD1	TRBV13	TRBJ1-5	NA	CASSLGRRWQGAQPQHF	TGTGCCAGCAGCTTAGGCCGGAGGTGGCAGGGGGCGCAGCCCCAGCATTTT
TRBD1	TRBV9	TRBJ1-2	NA	CASSQRGTGFSGYTF	TGTGCCAGCAGCCAACGAGGGACAGGGTTTTCGGGCTACACCTTC
NA	TRBV9	TRBJ1-2	NA	CASSQDSYSYGYTF	TGTGCCAGCAGCCAAGACAGCTACAGCTATGGCTACACCTTC
TRBD1	TRBV2	TRBJ1-1	NA	CASSVQGDTEAFF	TGTGCCAGCAGTGTACAGGGGGACACTGAAGCTTTCTTT
NA	TRBV4-1	TRBJ2-1	NA	CASSQDWLVGQFF	TGCGCCAGCAGCCAAGATTGGCTAGTTGGCCAGTTCTTC
TRBD1	TRBV6-5	TRBJ1-2	NA	CASSPQGGEGYTF	TGTGCCAGCAGTCCCCAGGGGGGGGAAGGCTACACCTTC
TRBD1	TRBV6-5	TRBJ1-3	NA	CASSWDRTISGNTIYF	TGTGCCAGCAGTTGGGACAGAACGATATCTGGAAACACCATATATTTT
TRBD1	TRBV6-1	TRBJ1-4	NA	CASSDHRGEGTNEKLFF	TGTGCCAGCAGTGACCACAGGGGAGAGGGCACTAATGAAAAACTGTTTTTT
NA	TRBV19	TRBJ2-7	NA	CASTGQSYEQYF	TGTGCCAGTACCGGACAGAGCTACGAGCAGTACTTC
TRBD2	TRBV7-9	TRBJ2-7	NA	CASSLGTNYEQYF	TGTGCCAGCAGCCTCGGGACTAACTACGAGCAGTACTTC
TRBD1	TRBV4-1	TRBJ1-2	NA	CASSQAGTGYRESYGYTF	TGCGCCAGCAGCCAGGCCGGGACAGGGTACAGAGAGAGCTATGGCTACACCTTC
NA	TRBV19	TRBJ1-2	NA	CASSPGRMDYGYTF	TGTGCCAGTAGTCCTGGACGCATGGACTATGGCTACACCTTC
TRBD1	TRBV27	TRBJ1-5	NA	CASRQGAYSNQPQHF	TGTGCCAGCAGACAGGGGGCCTATAGCAATCAGCCCCAGCATTTT
NA	TRBV28	TRBJ2-7	NA	CASSYRGVHEQYF	TGTGCCAGCAGTTATCGAGGGGTCCACGAGCAGTACTTC
NA	TRBV13	TRBJ2-5	once	CASSQGWETQYF	TGTGCCAGCAGCCAAGGATGGGAGACCCAGTACTTC
TRBD1	TRBV19	TRBJ1-5	NA	CASSIRWGQGSNQPQHF	TGTGCCAGTAGTATAAGGTGGGGACAGGGCTCCAATCAGCCCCAGCATTTT
TRBD1	TRBV5-1	TRBJ1-4	NA	CASSVRTGANEKLFF	TGCGCCAGCAGCGTCAGGACAGGGGCGAATGAAAAACTGTTTTTT
TRBD1	TRBV6-5	TRBJ1-2	NA	CASSRTGFMVGYTF	TGTGCCAGCAGTCGGACAGGATTTATGGTCGGCTACACCTTC
TRBD2	TRBV20-1	TRBJ2-4	NA	CSASSGDIQYF	TGCAGTGCTAGTAGCGGGGACATTCAGTACTTC
NA	TRBV7-8	TRBJ2-1	NA	CASSLGPRNEQFF	TGTGCCAGCAGCTTAGGCCCCCGGAATGAGCAGTTCTTC